These T cell receptor beta chains were read from a single sample in a study of shared clonotypes between healthy human individuals. Clones were sequenced by immunoSEQ multiplex PCR, and TCRdb holds only the in-frame ones, with some missing. The sample has nearly 2 million clones; roughly 94% are singletons. Sequenced input: naive CD8+ T cells sorted from blood. These receptors were obtained from a man aged 18 to 35 in good health. Both conserved end residues are part of each CDR3. A D gene is named only where the DNA matches it firmly. Not all rows give a size; the values are once, few, many and, for expanded clones, a class.

v_gene: TRBV5-4; d_gene: -; abundance: -; j_gene: TRBJ1-1; CDR3nt: TGTGCCAGCAGCCAGAGTTACACTGAAGCTTTCTTT; CDR3aa: CASSQSYTEAFF
v_gene: TRBV5-1; d_gene: TRBD2; abundance: once; j_gene: TRBJ2-5; CDR3nt: TGCGCCAGCAGCACCTCCTTACTAGCGGGTATGGAGACCCAGTACTTC; CDR3aa: CASSTSLLAGMETQYF
v_gene: TRBV11-2; d_gene: -; abundance: once; j_gene: TRBJ1-1; CDR3nt: TGTGCCAGCAGGTTGACTGAAGCTTTCTTT; CDR3aa: CASRLTEAFF
v_gene: TRBV28; d_gene: -; abundance: -; j_gene: TRBJ1-5; CDR3nt: TGTGCCAGCAGCCAAAGGGTGGTTCGCAATCAGCCCCAGCATTTT; CDR3aa: CASSQRVVRNQPQHF
v_gene: TRBV9; d_gene: TRBD2; abundance: -; j_gene: TRBJ2-3; CDR3nt: TGTGCCAGCAGCGTAGATAATAGCGGGACCGACACAGATACGCAGTATTTT; CDR3aa: CASSVDNSGTDTDTQYF
v_gene: TRBV13; d_gene: TRBD1; abundance: -; j_gene: TRBJ2-7; CDR3nt: TGTGCCAGCAGCTTAAAAGGGGGCTTCTACGAGCAGTACTTC; CDR3aa: CASSLKGGFYEQYF
v_gene: TRBV30; d_gene: TRBD2; abundance: -; j_gene: TRBJ2-1; CDR3nt: TGTGCCTGGGAAACCGGGACTAGCGGAAACAATGAGCAGTTCTTC; CDR3aa: CAWETGTSGNNEQFF
v_gene: TRBV6-5; d_gene: -; abundance: -; j_gene: TRBJ1-2; CDR3nt: TGTGCCAGCAGTTACTCAGAAGGGACTGCGAGGGGCTACACCTTC; CDR3aa: CASSYSEGTARGYTF
v_gene: TRBV4-1; d_gene: -; abundance: -; j_gene: TRBJ2-7; CDR3nt: TGCGCCAGCAGCACCGCGTTGGGGCGTTTCTACGAGCAGTACTTC; CDR3aa: CASSTALGRFYEQYF
v_gene: TRBV7-9; d_gene: -; abundance: -; j_gene: TRBJ2-5; CDR3nt: TGTGCCAGCAGCCCCTCCGGGACGCAAGAGACCCAGTACTTC; CDR3aa: CASSPSGTQETQYF
v_gene: TRBV13; d_gene: TRBD2; abundance: -; j_gene: TRBJ2-5; CDR3nt: TGTGCCAGCAGCCCGGCTGGGACTAGCGGGGGGGCCCAAGAGACCCAGTACTTC; CDR3aa: CASSPAGTSGGAQETQYF
v_gene: TRBV5-1; d_gene: -; abundance: -; j_gene: TRBJ2-3; CDR3nt: TGCGCCACCGGCTGGGTTTCCACAGATACGCAGTATTTT; CDR3aa: CATGWVSTDTQYF
v_gene: TRBV6-5; d_gene: -; abundance: -; j_gene: TRBJ1-1; CDR3nt: TGTGCCAGCAGTTACTCGACGGGACCGACGAACACTGAAGCTTTCTTT; CDR3aa: CASSYSTGPTNTEAFF
v_gene: TRBV2; d_gene: -; abundance: many; j_gene: TRBJ2-1; CDR3nt: TGTGCCAGCAGTGAGGGGCTGAACTCCTACAATGAGCAGTTCTTC; CDR3aa: CASSEGLNSYNEQFF
v_gene: TRBV6-5; d_gene: -; abundance: -; j_gene: TRBJ1-1; CDR3nt: TGTGCCAGCATCACTCCCGGGGGTGATGGCACTGAAGCTTTCTTT; CDR3aa: CASITPGGDGTEAFF
v_gene: TRBV5-6; d_gene: -; abundance: -; j_gene: TRBJ2-7; CDR3nt: TGTGCCAGCAGCTTGGAGTCCTGGTCTGGCGAGCAGTACTTC; CDR3aa: CASSLESWSGEQYF
v_gene: TRBV5-5; d_gene: TRBD1; abundance: -; j_gene: TRBJ2-7; CDR3nt: TGTGCCAGCAGCCGAACGGGACAGGACACCCCCTACGAGCAGTACTTC; CDR3aa: CASSRTGQDTPYEQYF
v_gene: TRBV27; d_gene: TRBD1; abundance: -; j_gene: TRBJ1-5; CDR3nt: TGTGCCAGCAGTTTAGGGACAGGGTTCTCTAATCAGCCCCAGCATTTT; CDR3aa: CASSLGTGFSNQPQHF
v_gene: TRBV28; d_gene: TRBD1; abundance: -; j_gene: TRBJ2-3; CDR3nt: TGTGCCAGCAGTGATCCGGGACAGGGAATTTATGTCAGAGATACGCAGTATTTT; CDR3aa: CASSDPGQGIYVRDTQYF
v_gene: TRBV5-1; d_gene: TRBD2; abundance: -; j_gene: TRBJ2-5; CDR3nt: TGCGCCAGCAGCTTGGGACTAGCGGGGGCCCGAAGTCAAGAGACCCAGTACTTC; CDR3aa: CASSLGLAGARSQETQYF
v_gene: TRBV9; d_gene: -; abundance: -; j_gene: TRBJ1-1; CDR3nt: TGTGCCAGCAGCGTAGGCGGGAGGACTGAAGCTTTCTTT; CDR3aa: CASSVGGRTEAFF
v_gene: TRBV5-6; d_gene: -; abundance: few; j_gene: TRBJ2-6; CDR3nt: TGTGCCAGCAGCTTGTGGGGCTCTGGGGCCAACGTCCTGACTTTC; CDR3aa: CASSLWGSGANVLTF
v_gene: TRBV6-1; d_gene: TRBD1; abundance: -; j_gene: TRBJ1-3; CDR3nt: TGTGCCAGCAGTGCGACAGGGTTTTTCTCTGGAAACACCATATATTTT; CDR3aa: CASSATGFFSGNTIYF
v_gene: TRBV30; d_gene: -; abundance: -; j_gene: TRBJ1-1; CDR3nt: TGTGCCGCCAACGCCGGGACTCTTAACACTGAAGCTTTCTTT; CDR3aa: CAANAGTLNTEAFF
v_gene: TRBV7-9; d_gene: -; abundance: -; j_gene: TRBJ2-2; CDR3nt: TGTGCCAGCAGCTTCCCTATAGGGTTGAACACCGGGGAGCTGTTTTTT; CDR3aa: CASSFPIGLNTGELFF
v_gene: TRBV4-3; d_gene: -; abundance: -; j_gene: TRBJ2-1; CDR3nt: TGCGCCAGCAGCCAAGTTTCTGGCGGGCGGTACAATGAGCAGTTCTTC; CDR3aa: CASSQVSGGRYNEQFF
v_gene: TRBV11-2; d_gene: TRBD1; abundance: -; j_gene: TRBJ1-6; CDR3nt: TGTGCCAGCAGCTTAGTAGGACAGGGCTGGGGAGGTTTTGATTCACCCCTCCACTTT; CDR3aa: CASSLVGQGWGGFDSPLHF
v_gene: TRBV28; d_gene: -; abundance: -; j_gene: TRBJ1-1; CDR3nt: TGTGCCAGCAGTTTACTGACAGTAAACACTGAAGCTTTCTTT; CDR3aa: CASSLLTVNTEAFF
v_gene: TRBV13; d_gene: -; abundance: -; j_gene: TRBJ2-2; CDR3nt: TGTGCCAGCAGAAAATCAACCGGGACTTCGAACACCGGGGAGCTGTTTTTT; CDR3aa: CASRKSTGTSNTGELFF
v_gene: TRBV7-9; d_gene: TRBD1; abundance: -; j_gene: TRBJ1-1; CDR3nt: TGTGCCAGCAGCCCCAGCCGCTCCCAGGGGGCGGACACTGAAGCTTTCTTT; CDR3aa: CASSPSRSQGADTEAFF
v_gene: TRBV11-2; d_gene: -; abundance: -; j_gene: TRBJ2-1; CDR3nt: TGTGCCAGCAGGCCCCCATTGAGGGGGGGGATAAATGAGCAGTTCTTC; CDR3aa: CASRPPLRGGINEQFF
v_gene: TRBV7-9; d_gene: -; abundance: -; j_gene: TRBJ2-7; CDR3nt: TGTGCCAGCAGCTTGCACGGCTCCTACGAGCAGTACTTC; CDR3aa: CASSLHGSYEQYF
v_gene: TRBV5-6; d_gene: -; abundance: -; j_gene: TRBJ2-7; CDR3nt: TGTGCCAGCAGCTACGCGACCTACGAGCAGTACTTC; CDR3aa: CASSYATYEQYF
v_gene: TRBV10-2; d_gene: -; abundance: -; j_gene: TRBJ2-3; CDR3nt: TGCGCCAGCAGTGAGACGACAGGAAGCACAGATACGCAGTATTTT; CDR3aa: CASSETTGSTDTQYF
v_gene: TRBV29-1; d_gene: -; abundance: -; j_gene: TRBJ1-4; CDR3nt: TGCAGCGTTGAAGATCCGGGGGCTGAGGAAAAACTGTTTTTT; CDR3aa: CSVEDPGAEEKLFF
v_gene: TRBV7-2; d_gene: -; abundance: once; j_gene: TRBJ2-1; CDR3nt: TGTGCCAGCAGCATCGGGGTCGGAGAGACTGATGAGCAGTTCTTC; CDR3aa: CASSIGVGETDEQFF
v_gene: TRBV6-5; d_gene: TRBD1; abundance: -; j_gene: TRBJ2-7; CDR3nt: TGTGCCAGCAGTTACTCGGGACAGGGTGCTTACGAGCAGTACTTC; CDR3aa: CASSYSGQGAYEQYF
v_gene: TRBV9; d_gene: TRBD2; abundance: -; j_gene: TRBJ2-1; CDR3nt: TGTGCCAGCAGCGTAGTGATGGCTAGCGGGGACGGATACAATGAGCAGTTCTTC; CDR3aa: CASSVVMASGDGYNEQFF
v_gene: TRBV19; d_gene: -; abundance: -; j_gene: TRBJ2-1; CDR3nt: TGTGCCAGTAGTATAGATGATCCCCGCGGGAACTCCTACAATGAGCAGTTCTTC; CDR3aa: CASSIDDPRGNSYNEQFF
v_gene: TRBV15; d_gene: TRBD1; abundance: -; j_gene: TRBJ1-1; CDR3nt: TGTGCCACCAGCGGGGACAGTCTTGAAGCTTTCTTT; CDR3aa: CATSGDSLEAFF
v_gene: TRBV5-4; d_gene: -; abundance: -; j_gene: TRBJ2-5; CDR3nt: TGTGCCAGCAGCCCAGAGAACCAAGAGACCCAGTACTTC; CDR3aa: CASSPENQETQYF
v_gene: TRBV7-8; d_gene: TRBD2; abundance: -; j_gene: TRBJ2-1; CDR3nt: TGTGCCAGCAGCTTCCCTAGCGGAGGGAGGGATGAGCAGTTCTTC; CDR3aa: CASSFPSGGRDEQFF
v_gene: TRBV14; d_gene: TRBD1; abundance: -; j_gene: TRBJ2-7; CDR3nt: TGTGCCAGCAGCCTGGGACAGGGTATAGGTGAGCAGTACTTC; CDR3aa: CASSLGQGIGEQYF